This T cell receptor (beta chain) originates from a study of blood T cell repertoires in COVID-19. Turning to the study itself: The samples span acute and convalescent COVID-19 from the United States, Italy and Spain. T cells, B-cell-depleted T cells, or PBMCs provided the cDNA or gDNA that served as material.

Germline-derived CDR1 and CDR2 are SGHTA and FQGNSA. V lost 3 bases and J lost 0, with 9 bases in between. The CDR3 is 15 amino acids. In the authors' methods: Estimated nucleated cell counts came from reference gene primer amplification. Data came from immunoSEQ multiplex PCR; TCRdb stores just in-frame clones and leaves some out. The D gene and trimming were derived from the DNA, and the V and J assignments and clone size from that table. The sample lists a few hundred thousand clones; around 87% were seen once. The V and J genes are TRBV7-2 and TRBJ1-3; tentatively, D is TRBD1 (5 bases). Sequenced sample: peripheral blood. The sequence derives from a woman in her forties or fifties who had recovered from COVID-19. In DNA, the CDR3 is TGTGCCAGCAGCTTTAGGGGTGACTCTGGAAACACCATATATTTT. Its translation is CASSFRGDSGNTIYF.